These 19 T cell receptor beta chains were sequenced from one sample in a study of shared clonotypes between healthy human individuals. TCRdb's table, derived via immunoSEQ multiplex PCR, lists solely in-frame clones and lacks some. The table has hundreds of thousands of clones, 97% seen once. The sample was naive CD4+ T cells sorted from blood. Subset: CD45RA+ positively selected. These receptor sequences come from a woman aged 25-40 years in good health.

This sequence joins TRBV10-1 and TRBJ2-1; TRBD2 agrees at 7 bases. Germline lookup yields CDR1 WNHNN and CDR2 SYGVQD (reference sequence). Trimming took 4 bases from V and 10 from J; bases not matched to a gene: 4. This CDR3 region has 12 residues. The CDR3: CASSGPGLEQFF. The CDR3 DNA reads TGCGCCAGCAGTGGGCCGGGACTAGAGCAGTTCTTC.

This chain uses TRBV4-1 with TRBJ2-7, with D hard to call. Between the trimmed V and J ends, which lost 4 bases and 0 bases, there was a span of 13 bases. Germline CDR1 reads MGHRA; CDR2 reads YSYEKL. The CDR3 spans 15 residues. CDR3 DNA: TGCGCCAGCAGCCGGTCCAGGATAAGCTCCTACGAGCAGTACTTC. Translated: CASSRSRISSYEQYF.

Comments on this clone: Within the sample, other DNA sequences also encode this same CDR3. This chain joins TRBV5-1 and TRBJ2-7, with 8 bases matching TRBD1. The CDR3 contains 14 residues. Germline V lookup: CDR1 SGHRS, CDR2 YFSETQ. After removal of 3 bases from V and 2 bases from J, the junction contained 4 bases not matched to a gene. The CDR3 sequence is CASSSGTGPYEQYF. The DNA for the CDR3 is TGCGCCAGCAGCTCCGGGACAGGTCCCTACGAGCAGTACTTC.

The rearrangement uses TRBV5-1 and TRBJ2-1; the match to TRBD2 covers 13 bases. V shed 1 base and J 4 bases; nucleotides not matched to a gene: 2. The germline V gene has CDR1 SGHRS and CDR2 YFSETQ. The CDR3 totals 16 residues. CDR3 sequence reads: CASSLKGLAGYNEQFF. The CDR3 region has the DNA TGCGCCAGCAGCTTGAAGGGACTAGCGGGATACAATGAGCAGTTCTTC.

The chain has TRBV10-3 and TRBJ2-1, with D uncertain. This CDR3 contains 15 residues. Germline values: CDR1 ENHRY, CDR2 SYGVKD. V gave up 4 bases and J gave up 6 bases, with 16 bases separating them. CDR3 in amino acids: CAISGGSSSANEQFF. Here the CDR3 DNA reads TGTGCCATCAGTGGTGGCTCCAGCTCGGCCAATGAGCAGTTCTTC.

This clone is a singleton in its sample. In DNA, the CDR3 is TGTGCCAGCGCTGAGCGGGAGGGATCCTACGAGCAGTACTTC. It encodes CASAEREGSYEQYF. The chain couples TRBV6-5 to TRBJ2-7; 10 nucleotides line up with TRBD2. The CDR3 has 14 amino acids. V lost 8 bases, J lost 1 base, and 5 bases stayed unmatched. Per the germline V gene, CDR1 is MNHEY and CDR2 is SVGAGI.

The genes are TRBV5-4 and TRBJ1-1, with 9 nucleotides matching TRBD1. The CDR3 length is 16 residues. Looked up from germline, CDR1 is SGHNT and CDR2 is YYREEE (reference sequence). V lost 3 bases to trimming and J lost 1 base; unmatched junction nucleotides: 7. CDR3 in amino acids: CASSSGQGGANTEAFF. The DNA of the CDR3 is TGTGCCAGCAGCTCGGGACAGGGAGGAGCGAACACTGAAGCTTTCTTT.

The sample holds one count of this clone. Additional DNA sequences in this sample encode the identical CDR3. The CDR3 loop reads CASSVGLAGVYEQYF. As DNA, the CDR3 is TGTGCCAGCAGCGTAGGATTAGCGGGAGTGTACGAGCAGTACTTC. The V and J genes are TRBV9 and TRBJ2-7; 9 bases agree with TRBD2. Germline CDR1 and CDR2: SGDLS and YYNGEE. V trimming: 0 bases; J trimming: 4 bases; junction bases outside the gene matches: 5. This CDR3 region has 15 residues.

The chain links TRBV18 to TRBJ1-4; no clear D gene. The germline gives CDR1 KGHSH, CDR2 LQKENI. V lost 1 base, J lost 0 bases, and 9 bases lay in between. The CDR3 has 16 amino acids. The CDR3 spells CASSPRPRATNEKLFF. In DNA form, the CDR3 reads TGTGCCAGCTCACCACGGCCGAGAGCAACTAATGAAAAACTGTTTTTT.

This clone has a single count. The J gene is TRBJ2-6, the V gene TRBV27, with TRBD1 matching 9 bases. J lost 1 base, V lost 5 bases, and 9 bases had no gene match. Germline-derived CDR1 and CDR2 are MNHEY and SMNVEV (reference sequence). The length of the CDR3 is 18 residues. The CDR3 DNA follows: TGTGCCAGCAGTCGGCCGGGACAGGGAGTTTCTGGGGCCAACGTCCTGACTTTC. It encodes CASSRPGQGVSGANVLTF.

The CDR3, as DNA: TGTGCCAGCAGGAAGTTTCCCACAGATACGCAGTATTTT. This translates into CASRKFPTDTQYF. The genes are TRBV28 and TRBJ2-3; no definite D call. The CDR3 runs to 13 residues. Germline lookup yields CDR1 MDHEN and CDR2 SYDVKM. V gave up 6 bases and J gave up 2 bases, with 9 bases separating them.

The V call is TRBV11-2, the J call TRBJ1-4, with TRBD1 identical over 8 bases. The V and J ends lost 5 bases and 10 bases, in that order; junction bases with no gene match: 12. Germline assignment: CDR1 SGHAT and CDR2 FQNNGV. The CDR3 contains 15 residues. CDR3 sequence reads: CASSDFKDRVGKLFF. The CDR3 DNA is TGTGCCAGCAGCGACTTTAAGGACAGGGTCGGAAAACTGTTTTTT.

This rearrangement joins TRBV28 to TRBJ1-1; no definite D call. The CDR3 spans 13 residues. Trimming removed 0 bases at V and 5 bases at J, with 7 bases between. Germline V lookup: CDR1 MDHEN, CDR2 SYDVKM. CDR3 in amino acids: CASSLWTPTEAFF. As DNA, the CDR3 is TGTGCCAGCAGTTTATGGACACCTACTGAAGCTTTCTTT.

The chain has TRBV28 and TRBJ2-7, with D perhaps matching TRBD1 (5 bases). This CDR3 spans 15 amino acids. V lost 1 base and J lost 0, with 10 bases in between. CDR1 and CDR2 (germline): MDHEN, SYDVKM. Here the CDR3 DNA reads TGTGCCAGCAGTTTATTTGGGCAGGGCTCCTACGAGCAGTACTTC. As protein: CASSLFGQGSYEQYF. Based on the CDR3 plus reference TRBV28 and TRBJ2-7, the full variable domain is DVKVTQSSRYLVKRTGEKVFLECVQDMDHENMFWYRQDPGLGLRLIYFSYDVKMKEKGDIPEGYSVSREKKERFSLILESASTNQTSMYLCASSLFGQGSYEQYFGPGTRLTVT.

The chain employs TRBV5-3 and TRBJ2-5, with no clear D. TRBV5-3 is known as an ORF, though its function is uncertain. The ends were cut back, 0 bases at V and 5 bases at J, with 11 bases in the middle. The length of the CDR3 is 14 residues. This CDR3 is CARSLGSSAETQYF. The CDR3 DNA is TGTGCCAGAAGCTTGGGCTCCTCCGCGGAGACCCAGTACTTC.

This chain connects TRBV28 to TRBJ1-5; the match to TRBD1 covers 12 bases. CDR1 and CDR2 (germline): MDHEN, SYDVKM. V was clipped by 1 base and J by 6 bases; unmatched bases: 4. CDR3 size: 16 residues. CDR3 residues: CASSLLGQGAGQPQHF. The CDR3 bases are TGTGCCAGCAGTTTATTGGGACAGGGGGCAGGTCAGCCCCAGCATTTT.

The chain recombines TRBV19 with TRBJ1-5; a weak D match, TRBD1 (5 bases). The germline V gene encodes CDR1 LNHDA and CDR2 SQIVND (reference sequence). V lost 6 bases and J lost 10, with 16 bases in between. The CDR3 runs 13 residues. CDR3 coding DNA: TGTGCCAGTAGGTTTTTGGAGGGGAAACCCCAGCATTTT. This encodes CASRFLEGKPQHF.

J is TRBJ1-4 and V is TRBV29-1; 7 nucleotides line up with TRBD1. The CDR3 runs to 13 residues. CDR1 and CDR2 from the germline V gene are SQVTM and ANQGSEA. With 7 bases clipped from V and 4 bases from J, the junction kept 6 bases outside the gene matches. The CDR3 DNA is TGCAGCGCTGGACAGGACCTTAATGAAAAACTGTTTTTT. Amino acids: CSAGQDLNEKLFF.

The rearrangement uses TRBV6-5 and TRBJ2-2, with D possibly TRBD2 on 6 matching bases. V was shortened by 8 bases and J by 0 bases, with 10 bases between the two germline ends. The CDR3 covers 14 residues. Germline V gene lookup returns CDR1 MNHEY and CDR2 SVGAGI. Here the CDR3 DNA reads TGTGCCAGCTGCGGAGGGGCGAACACCGGGGAGCTGTTTTTT. Translation: CASCGGANTGELFF.